A selection of T cell receptor beta chains follows, all from one sample in a study of blood T cells in healthy people across ages. MiXCR, applied by TCRdb to the 5' RACE reads, yields one record per CDR3 protein. The top ten hold over 10% of the sample, which has roughly 900,000 distinct CDR3 sequences, 40% to 60% seen once. Source material: blood. The receptors come from a man aged 30 to 45 in good health. Both conserved end residues are part of each CDR3. D genes are given only for firm matches. Not all rows give a size; the values are once, few, many and, for expanded clones, a class.

cdr3_nt	cdr3_aa	d_call	clone_size	v_call	j_call
TGCGCCAGCGGTTACACAGTATCGGTGAACACTGAAGCTTTCTTT	CASGYTVSVNTEAFF	-	-	TRBV4-1	TRBJ1-1
TGTGCCAGCAGCAAAGAATACGAAAAGACCCAGTACTTC	CASSKEYEKTQYF	-	-	TRBV7-8	TRBJ2-5
TGTGCCAGCAGTTATAACTTTGGGACAGCCGGTAAGAACACTGAAGCTTTCTTT	CASSYNFGTAGKNTEAFF	TRBD1	-	TRBV6-2/TRBV6-3	TRBJ1-1
TGTGCCAGCAGCCCGAATACTAACTATGGCTACACCTTC	CASSPNTNYGYTF	-	few	TRBV7-6	TRBJ1-2
TGCAGTGCTAGTTGGACTAGCGGAAGCACAGATACGCAGTATTTT	CSASWTSGSTDTQYF	TRBD2	few	TRBV20-1	TRBJ2-3
TGTGCCAGCAGCCAAGACAGGGTTCGGGCTGAAGCTTTCTTT	CASSQDRVRAEAFF	-	-	TRBV14	TRBJ1-1
TGTGCCAGCAGTGAACCTACAGAAAATTATGGCTACACCTTC	CASSEPTENYGYTF	-	-	TRBV25-1	TRBJ1-2
TGCAGCGTCACAGGGGGCCAAGCAGCCATAACCTACAATGAGCAGTTCTTC	CSVTGGQAAITYNEQFF	TRBD1	-	TRBV29-1	TRBJ2-1
TGCAGTGCTTCTAGCTCTGACTCACCGGGTATTGAAAAACTGTTTTTT	CSASSSDSPGIEKLFF	-	-	TRBV20-1	TRBJ1-4
TGTGCCAGCAGCTTAGACGCGCCAGCGAGAGAAGAGACCCAGTACTTC	CASSLDAPAREETQYF	-	few	TRBV7-2	TRBJ2-5